This T cell receptor (beta chain) was observed in a study of shared clonotypes between healthy human individuals. Looking at the study overall: Aged between 18 and 49, the donors were a couple of women and three men.

Findings and caveats of the study: Among donors, the sharing of clonotypes was expected to be influenced by sequencing depth.

For this clone: The antigen is not known. Other nucleotide sequences from this sample produce the same CDR3.

Extraction of genomic DNA in unsorted samples used approximately 96 million PBMCs. Only in-frame clones appear in the TCRdb table, and some are missing; sequencing was by immunoSEQ multiplex PCR. The sample carries about 490,000 clones, roughly 85% recorded once. The sequence derives from a woman between 40 and 55 years old in good health. Some clones in this sample may be carry-over from other donors' samples. The source material was PBMCs.

Here the CDR3 DNA reads TGTGCCAGCAGCTTAGCCGCGGGAGTGGCAGATACGCAGTATTTT. Amino acid sequence: CASSLAAGVADTQYF. This chain links TRBV7-2 with TRBJ2-3; 7 bases align to TRBD2. The V gene's germline CDR1 is SGHTA and CDR2 FQGNSA. The CDR3 runs to 15 residues. The V gene end was trimmed by 0 bases and the J gene end by 4 bases; junction bases not matched to a gene: 4.